This passage covers 32 T cell receptor beta chains from one sample sequenced in a study of T-cell reconstitution after alpha-beta-depleted transplantation in children. A TCRbeta library incorporating unique molecular identifiers was prepared. Each CDR3 protein is one row after TCRdb ran MiXCR on the PCR reads. The repertoire holds around 380,000 distinct CDR3 sequences, with roughly a tenth as singletons. Sequenced here: PBMCs from the stem cell graft donor, sampled from the stem cell graft. The receptors were sampled from a human donor who donated a stem cell graft to a child with acute myeloid leukemia.

V is TRBV20-1 and J is TRBJ2-7, with TRBD1 as a possible D gene (5 bases). Looked up from germline, CDR1 is DFQATT and CDR2 is SNEGSKA (reference sequence). The CDR3 spans 14 residues. V was pared by 5 bases and J by 3 bases, with 17 bases between. The CDR3 DNA sequence: TGCAGTGCTCACGACGGAGACAGAGACTACGAGCAGTACTTC. This sequence encodes CSAHDGDRDYEQYF.

The gene calls are TRBV4-1 and TRBJ2-2; 7 bases are shared with TRBD2. CDR1 and CDR2 (germline): MGHRA, YSYEKL. The length of the CDR3 is 19 residues. V shed 0 bases, J shed 0 bases, and the junction held 10 bases outside the gene matches. DNA for the CDR3: TGCGCCAGCAGCCAAGAAATAGGGCAGCTAGCGGCGAACACCGGGGAGCTGTTTTTT. Translation gives CASSQEIGQLAANTGELFF.

The V call is TRBV7-6, the J call TRBJ2-1; D may be TRBD2 (6 bases). This CDR3 is 18 amino acids long. The germline gives CDR1 SGHVS, CDR2 FNYEAQ. Trimming shortened V by 1 base and J by 5 bases, and 21 bases separated the two germline ends. CDR3 region: CASSLERRVGGLDNEQFF. DNA of the CDR3: TGTGCCAGCAGCTTAGAGCGTCGGGTGGGAGGCCTTGACAATGAGCAGTTCTTC.

The rearrangement joins TRBV12-3 or TRBV12-4 to TRBJ1-1; D is ambiguous. V was cut by 3 bases and J by 6 bases, with 5 bases left in between. The CDR3 has 11 amino acids. CDR3 in amino acids: CASSLAPEAFF. Written as DNA, the CDR3 is TGTGCCAGCAGTTTGGCTCCTGAAGCTTTCTTT.

In this sample, this clonotype turned up a few times. V gene TRBV29-1 combines with J gene TRBJ2-5; TRBD1 aligns across 7 bases. The V and J ends lost 3 bases and 2 bases, in that order; junction bases with no gene match: 6. The CDR3 covers 14 residues. Germline-derived CDR1 and CDR2 are SQVTM and ANQGSEA. Here the CDR3 reads CSVDSRGQQETQYF. CDR3 nucleotide sequence: TGCAGCGTTGACTCCCGGGGACAGCAAGAGACCCAGTACTTC.

V is TRBV29-1 and J is TRBJ2-1; 10 positions match TRBD2. Germline loops: CDR1 SQVTM, CDR2 ANQGSEA. The CDR3 is 15 residues long. The V gene end was trimmed by 4 bases and the J gene end by 8 bases; junction bases not matched to a gene: 11. CDR3 in amino acids: CSVVGLSGRAYEQFF. CDR3 nucleotide sequence: TGCAGCGTTGTTGGGCTAAGCGGGAGGGCCTATGAGCAGTTCTTC.

This clonotype was detected ten times or more. The chain combines TRBV6-5 with TRBJ2-7; the match to TRBD2 covers 7 bases. Germline V gives CDR1 MNHEY, CDR2 SVGAGI. With 2 bases clipped from V and 4 bases from J, the junction kept 8 bases outside the gene matches. The CDR3 is 15 amino acids. The DNA for the CDR3 is TGTGCCAGCAGTTACGGTCAGGGAGGGGCATACGAGCAGTACGTC. Translation: CASSYGQGGAYEQYV.

This clonotype occurred a few times. The chain carries TRBV7-2 and TRBJ2-2; 10 bases agree with TRBD1. The CDR3 contains 15 residues. Germline CDR1 is SGHTA and CDR2 is FQGNSA. CDR3 nucleotide sequence: TGTGCGGCGAGGGACAGGGGAAGATGGACCGGGGAGCTGTTTTTT. Translation gives CAARDRGRWTGELFF.

This clonotype was seen repeatedly, ten times or more. The chain joins TRBV5-1 to TRBJ2-3, with 10 bases matching TRBD1. Germline V gene lookup returns CDR1 SGHRS and CDR2 YFSETQ. The CDR3 is 14 amino acids. After removal of 4 bases from V and 4 bases from J, the junction contained 3 bases not matched to a gene. The CDR3 nucleotides read TGCGCCAGCAGCCCAGGACAGGGGGCAGATACGCAGTATTTT. Its protein product is CASSPGQGADTQYF.

The gene calls are TRBV7-2 and TRBJ2-2; D unclear. Germline values: CDR1 SGHTA, CDR2 FQGNSA. The CDR3 consists of 15 residues. Between the trimmed V and J ends, which lost 3 bases and 0 bases, there was a span of 8 bases. In DNA form, the CDR3 reads TGTGCCAGCAGCTTTGTGGACCCGAACACCGGGGAGCTGTTTTTT. Its protein is CASSFVDPNTGELFF.

This clonotype came up a few times. The chain employs TRBV7-2 and TRBJ1-2; TRBD1 agrees at 8 bases. There are 14 residues in the CDR3. Germline V gene data show CDR1 as SGHTA and CDR2 as FQGNSA. V was clipped by 1 base and J by 6 bases; unmatched bases: 4. The CDR3 bases are TGTGCCAGCAGCTTAGAGACAGGGGATCATGGCTACACCTTC. Amino acids: CASSLETGDHGYTF.

This chain connects TRBV5-6 to TRBJ2-7; D could derive from TRBD1 or TRBD2 (5 bases each). Trimming pared 9 bases from V and 2 bases from J, leaving 18 bases between. Germline V gene lookup returns CDR1 SGHDT and CDR2 YYEEEE. The CDR3 extends over 14 amino acids. The DNA for the CDR3 is TGTGCCATGGGCTCGTGGGACCGCGCCTACGAGCAGTACTTC. Its translation: CAMGSWDRAYEQYF.

In its sample, this clonotype was seen a few times. J is TRBJ2-3 and V is TRBV7-2; 8 bases map to TRBD2. This CDR3 comprises 13 residues. The V gene end was trimmed by 5 bases and the J gene end by 10 bases; junction bases not matched to a gene: 8. Germline-derived CDR1 and CDR2 are SGHTA and FQGNSA. Here the CDR3 DNA reads TGTGCCAGCAGCGGTGAGTCGGGGGGGCCGCAGTATTTT. This encodes CASSGESGGPQYF.

The genes are TRBV5-4 and TRBJ2-1; D might be TRBD2 (5 bases). Germline values: CDR1 SGHNT, CDR2 YYREEE (reference sequence). Deletions cut 4 bases from V and 10 bases from J, with 15 bases between. The CDR3 is 13 amino acids. CDR3 region: CASSPRELGEQFF. The CDR3, as DNA: TGTGCCAGCAGCCCAAGGGAACTAGGGGAGCAGTTCTTC.

This CDR3 reads CSARGASGRDGNEQFF. The DNA for the CDR3 is TGCAGTGCTAGGGGCGCTAGCGGGAGGGACGGGAATGAGCAGTTCTTC. The gene calls are TRBV20-1 and TRBJ2-1, with 12 bases identical to TRBD2. CDR3 length: 16 residues. The germline gives CDR1 DFQATT, CDR2 SNEGSKA (reference sequence). V dropped 3 bases and J dropped 7; count of bases not matched to a gene: 10.

This clonotype was observed a few times. J is TRBJ1-6 and V is TRBV6-1, with D perhaps TRBD1 (5 bases). Germline V gene lookup returns CDR1 MNHNS and CDR2 SASEGT. The V gene lost 5 bases and the J gene lost 9 bases, with 17 bases spanning the gap. The CDR3 covers 15 residues. The CDR3 is CASSPPGAWTSPLHF. In DNA, the CDR3 is TGTGCCAGCAGTCCACCCGGGGCTTGGACTTCACCCCTCCACTTT.

In this sample, this clonotype turned up many times. This rearrangement joins TRBV10-3 to TRBJ2-3; 7 bases fit TRBD2. The CDR3 contains 16 residues. Germline loops: CDR1 ENHRY, CDR2 SYGVKD. V lost 10 bases to trimming and J lost 4 bases; unmatched junction nucleotides: 17. CDR3 sequence: CATTKQAGTAPDTQYF. The CDR3 nucleotides read TGTGCCACCACGAAACAAGCGGGAACCGCACCAGATACGCAGTATTTT.

In this sample, this clonotype turned up a few times. This chain joins TRBV30 and TRBJ2-1; D gene uncertain. CDR1 is GTSNPN, CDR2 SVGIG, per germline (reference sequence). The ends were cut back, 5 bases at V and 5 bases at J, with 10 bases in the middle. The CDR3 totals 12 residues. The CDR3 here is CAWDSQNNEQFF. CDR3 in DNA: TGTGCCTGGGACTCCCAGAACAATGAGCAGTTCTTC. The whole variable domain, filled in from reference TRBV30 and TRBJ2-1, reads SQTIHQWPATLVQPVGSPLSLECTVEGTSNPNLYWYRQAAGRGLQLLFYSVGIGQISSEVPQNLSASRPQDRQFILSSKKLLLSDSGFYLCAWDSQNNEQFFGPGTRLTVL.

This clonotype appeared many times. The rearrangement uses TRBV7-8 and TRBJ2-3; unclear D gene. CDR1 and CDR2 from the germline V gene are SGHVS and FQNEAQ. The CDR3 consists of 18 residues. The V gene lost 0 bases and the J gene lost 3 bases, with 19 bases spanning the gap. The CDR3 nucleotides read TGTGCCAGCAGCTTAGCGAGGATTATTGTAAGGATTACAGATACGCAGTATTTT. This encodes CASSLARIIVRITDTQYF. The whole variable domain, filled in from reference TRBV7-8 and TRBJ2-3, reads GAGVSQSPRYKVAKRGQDVALRCDPISGHVSLFWYQQALGQGPEFLTYFQNEAQLDKSGLPSDRFFAERPEGSVSTLKIQRTQQEDSAVYLCASSLARIIVRITDTQYFGPGTRLTVL.

The rearrangement links TRBV29-1 to TRBJ1-4; perhaps TRBD1 as D (6 bases). The CDR3 length is 13 residues. Looked up from germline, CDR1 is SQVTM and CDR2 is ANQGSEA. CDR3 region: CGTSRGTNEKLFF. In DNA, the CDR3 is TGCGGTACATCCAGGGGAACTAATGAAAAACTGTTTTTT.

The chain is built from TRBV3-1 and TRBJ2-3; 11 nucleotides align to TRBD2. V lost 4 bases and J lost 7; bases outside the gene matches: 13. This CDR3 has 17 amino acids. CDR1 is LGHDT, CDR2 YNNKEL, per germline (reference sequence). The CDR3 is CASSRGRISGGAHTQYF. CDR3 sequence (DNA): TGTGCCAGCAGCCGCGGCAGAATTAGCGGGGGGGCGCATACGCAGTATTTT.

The V and J genes are TRBV2 and TRBJ1-6, with a possible D match to TRBD1 (6 bases). In germline, CDR1 is SNHLY, CDR2 FYNNEI. With 4 bases removed from V and 9 bases from J, the gap between germline ends came to 13 bases. The CDR3 extends over 14 amino acids. The CDR3 loop is CASSADQGSSPLHF. The DNA for the CDR3 is TGTGCCAGCAGTGCGGATCAGGGGTCTTCACCCCTCCACTTT.

J is TRBJ2-1 and V is TRBV9, with D perhaps TRBD1 (5 bases). Trimming shortened V by 0 bases and J by 5 bases, and 9 bases separated the two germline ends. The CDR3 consists of 14 residues. Germline CDR1 SGDLS, CDR2 YYNGEE. In DNA form, the CDR3 reads TGTGCCAGCAGCGTAGTAGGGGCGAACAATGAGCAGTTCTTC. Translation gives CASSVVGANNEQFF. Supplemented by reference TRBV9 and TRBJ2-1, the full variable domain reads DSGVTQTPKHLITATGQRVTLRCSPRSGDLSVYWYQQSLDQGLQFLIQYYNGEERAKGNILERFSAQQFPDLHSELNLSSLELGDSALYFCASSVVGANNEQFFGPGTRLTVL.

Of note for this clonotype: A read error may explain this, as a much larger clone is one base away. The J gene is TRBJ2-1, the V gene TRBV3-1, with 11 bases fitting TRBD2. The germline CDR1 and CDR2 sequences are LGHDT and YNNKEL (reference sequence). This CDR3 comprises 17 residues. The chain's CDR3 is CACSQSSGRWAYNEQFF. CDR3 nucleotides: TGTGCCTGCAGCCAATCTAGCGGGAGGTGGGCTTACAATGAGCAGTTCTTC.

This chain links TRBV6-5 with TRBJ1-6, with TRBD1 matching 7 bases. Per germline, CDR1 MNHEY and CDR2 SVGAGI. The CDR3 is 14 amino acids. Trimming removed 3 bases from V and 10 bases from J; junction bases left unmatched: 6. The CDR3 bases are TGTGCCAGCAGTTATCGACAGGGATCGTCACCCCTCCACTTT. Its translation: CASSYRQGSSPLHF.

This sequence joins TRBV18 and TRBJ2-3, with unresolved D. Germline CDR1 is KGHSH and CDR2 is LQKENI. V shed 3 bases and J shed 4 bases, with 8 bases lying between them. The CDR3 consists of 13 residues. This CDR3 is CASSPYQSDTQYF. DNA for the CDR3: TGTGCCAGCTCACCGTACCAGTCAGATACGCAGTATTTT.

This clonotype was seen many times. This chain connects TRBV5-1 to TRBJ2-5; D gene unclear. The CDR3 is 11 residues long. Trimming took off 1 base at V and 5 bases at J, with 3 bases between the two ends. Germline V gene sequence: CDR1 SGHRS, CDR2 YFSETQ. The CDR3 region has the DNA TGCGCCAGCAGCTTGAAGGAGACCCAGTACTTC. It encodes CASSLKETQYF.

There are many counts of this clonotype. The genes are TRBV29-1 and TRBJ2-1, with 10 bases aligning to TRBD2. Per germline, CDR1 SQVTM and CDR2 ANQGSEA. The ends lost 6 bases at V and 8 bases at J; junction bases unmatched: 7. The CDR3 loop spans 13 amino acids. CDR3 in DNA: TGCAGCGTAAGACTAGCGGGCAGGGATGAGCAGTTCTTC. It codes for CSVRLAGRDEQFF.

In its sample, this clonotype was seen a few times. The junction departs from germline at one end; a sequencing error may be responsible. V is TRBV7-7 and J is TRBJ2-5; D possibly uses TRBD1 or TRBD2 (5 bases each). Germline CDR1 SSHAT, CDR2 FNYEAQ (reference sequence). The length of the CDR3 is 16 residues. The CDR3 nucleotides are TGTGCTAGCAGCCTGGGGAGACAGATGCCTCAAGAGACCCAGTACTTC. Translating gives CASSLGRQMPQETQYF. The entire variable domain, with the rest obtained from reference TRBV7-7 and TRBJ2-5, is as follows: GAGVSQSPRYKVTKRGQDVTLRCDPISSHATLYWYQQALGQGPEFLTYFNYEAQPDKSGLPSDRFSAERPEGSISTLTIQRTEQRDSAMYRCASSLGRQMPQETQYFGPGTRLLVL.

This clonotype turned up a few times. J is TRBJ2-5 and V is TRBV18; D gene uncertain. The CDR3 length is 12 residues. V was clipped by 2 bases and J by 3 bases, with 4 bases between them. CDR1 and CDR2 (germline): KGHSH, LQKENI. This CDR3 is CASSPSKETQYF. CDR3 nucleotide sequence: TGTGCCAGCTCACCATCGAAAGAGACCCAGTACTTC.

This clonotype was observed at least ten times. V gene TRBV5-1 combines with J gene TRBJ2-2; D gene ambiguous. Germline CDR1 is SGHRS and CDR2 is YFSETQ. The CDR3 loop spans 14 amino acids. Trimming removed 0 bases at V and 8 bases at J, with 11 bases between. The CDR3 DNA is TGCGCCAGCAGCTTGGACGGCCTGACAGGGGAGCTGTTTTTT. Its translation is CASSLDGLTGELFF.

This clonotype showed up just a few times. The chain joins TRBV5-1 to TRBJ2-7, with 13 bases aligning to TRBD2. V dropped 4 bases and J dropped 6; count of bases not matched to a gene: 7. CDR1 and CDR2 (germline): SGHRS, YFSETQ. The CDR3 sequence is 15 residues long. The CDR3 reads CASSAGLAGDGEQYF. In DNA form, the CDR3 reads TGCGCCAGCAGCGCCGGACTAGCGGGAGACGGCGAGCAGTACTTC.